The TCR beta chain described here comes from a study of blood T cell repertoires in COVID-19. The CDR3 covers 13 residues. V gave up 0 bases and J gave up 9 bases, with 9 bases separating them. The germline CDR1 and CDR2 sequences are MNHNY and SVGAGI (reference sequence). The data were produced by immunoSEQ multiplex PCR, yet TCRdb's version contains in-frame clones alone and is incomplete. Seen here are a few hundred thousand clones, around 80% observed once, and the top ten hold around 3.4%. This chain links TRBV6-6 with TRBJ2-1, with D unresolved. What was sequenced was peripheral blood. The origin of this receptor is a woman between 18 and 30 years old with acute or convalescent COVID-19. The CDR3 region is CASSYSNPGEQFF. The CDR3 coding sequence is TGTGCCAGCAGTTACTCGAACCCCGGTGAGCAGTTCTTC.